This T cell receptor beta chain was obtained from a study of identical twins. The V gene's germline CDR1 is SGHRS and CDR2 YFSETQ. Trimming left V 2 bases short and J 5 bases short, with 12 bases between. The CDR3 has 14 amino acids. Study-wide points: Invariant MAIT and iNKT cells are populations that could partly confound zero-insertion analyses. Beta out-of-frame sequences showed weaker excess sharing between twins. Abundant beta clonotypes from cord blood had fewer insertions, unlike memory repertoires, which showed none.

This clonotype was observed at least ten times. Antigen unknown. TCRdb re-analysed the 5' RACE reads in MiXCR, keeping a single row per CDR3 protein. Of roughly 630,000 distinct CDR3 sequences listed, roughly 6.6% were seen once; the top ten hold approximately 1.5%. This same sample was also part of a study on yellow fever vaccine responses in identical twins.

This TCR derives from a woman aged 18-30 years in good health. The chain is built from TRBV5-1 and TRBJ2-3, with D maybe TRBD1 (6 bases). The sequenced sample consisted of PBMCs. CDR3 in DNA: TGCGCCAGCAGCTTTGGGACGGGACAAGATACGCAGTATTTT. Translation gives CASSFGTGQDTQYF.